A selection of T cell receptor beta chains follows, all from one sample in a study of a mutant IDH1 vaccine in newly diagnosed glioma. Which antigens these TCRs recognize remains unknown. The data were produced by immunoSEQ multiplex PCR, yet TCRdb's version contains in-frame clones alone and is incomplete. Seen here are approximately 80,000 clones, roughly 91% observed once, and the top ten hold approximately 0.58%. Specimen: PBMCs, collected from a glioma patient whose treatment included an IDH1 peptide vaccine. Receptors originate from a woman in her forties or fifties with glioma. Each CDR3 is given with its conserved first and last residue. Each record gives: V gene, clone size, J gene, CDR3 protein. Size is stated for part of the rows, as once, few or many counts, or as a class when the clone is expanded.

TRBV14,.,TRBJ2-1,CASSQQAGYNEQFF
TRBV7-9,.,TRBJ2-7,CASSSPNGLAGGGSYEQYF
TRBV7-6,few,TRBJ1-5,CASSLFDRGQPQHF
TRBV9,.,TRBJ2-7,CASSVGQAIYEQYF
TRBV27,.,TRBJ2-1,CASSTTLGGPYNEQFF
TRBV18,.,TRBJ2-5,CASSPPTGGYQETQYF
TRBV6-5,.,TRBJ2-1,CASSLPGEQFF
TRBV7-7,.,TRBJ2-2,CASSLSDGTGELFF
TRBV30,.,TRBJ2-7,CAWSVLVMGQGGEQYF
TRBV28,.,TRBJ1-4,CASSESLGKKLFF
TRBV5-6,.,TRBJ1-1,CASSFGVWSAEAFF
TRBV19,.,TRBJ1-6,CASSILILGNSPLHF
TRBV6-6,.,TRBJ1-2,CASLRADTGIYGYTF
TRBV6-1,.,TRBJ2-5,CASYPHVGGEETQYF
TRBV10-1,.,TRBJ2-1,CASNPFPYNEQFF
TRBV5-8,.,TRBJ2-5,CASISQGQETQYF
TRBV11-2,.,TRBJ2-1,CASSLAWARGRRTYNEQFF
TRBV28,.,TRBJ2-5,CASNPSGQETQYF
TRBV4-2,.,TRBJ1-1,CASSHDGQGGTEAFF
TRBV6-6,once,TRBJ1-6,CASSSTGDNSPLHF
TRBV27,.,TRBJ2-2,CASSLSGRRGPTGELFF
TRBV5-1,.,TRBJ2-7,CASRRTYGRSEQYF
TRBV6-6,.,TRBJ1-1,CASTLTPAASEAFF
TRBV5-1,once,TRBJ2-5,CASSLASREETQYF
TRBV5-6,.,TRBJ1-2,CASSLSGTHSFNYGYTF
TRBV6-1,.,TRBJ1-4,CASSPPGGSNEKLFF
TRBV7-9,.,TRBJ2-3,CASSPKRRVTDTQYF
TRBV10-3,.,TRBJ2-5,CAISERQGASETQYF
TRBV9,.,TRBJ2-5,CASSVGAAIQETQYF